Below, 27 T cell receptor beta chains from the same sample are listed, as sequenced in a study of metastatic and nonmetastatic thyroid tumors. Before thyroid surgery, none of the patients had received any treatment. TCRdb re-clonotyped the PCR reads through MiXCR. This sample has roughly 7,400 clones, with about 37% found just once. The material sequenced was tumor tissue. These receptors originate from a female donor with papillary thyroid cancer or a benign thyroid nodule (not recorded which). Some clones in this sample may be carry-over from other donors' samples.

By sample share, this clone is medium-sized (0.01 to 0.1%). V gene TRBV5-1 combines with J gene TRBJ1-2; no definite D call. This CDR3 comprises 13 residues. Trimming shortened V by 4 bases and J by 0 bases, and 7 bases separated the two germline ends. The V gene's germline CDR1 is SGHRS and CDR2 YFSETQ. CDR3 in amino acids: CASSIGPNYGYTF. The CDR3 DNA follows: TGCGCCAGCAGCATAGGACCTAACTATGGCTACACCTTC.

In this sample, this clone turned up a few times. The CDR3 sequence: CASSLSAGTNTGELFF. The CDR3 region has the DNA TGTGCCAGCAGCTTATCGGCAGGAACGAACACCGGGGAGCTGTTTTTT. V usage is TRBV11-3 and J usage is TRBJ2-2; D is uncertain. Trimming removed 2 bases at V and 0 bases at J, with 10 bases between. The germline V gene has CDR1 SGHNT and CDR2 YENEEA. The CDR3 runs to 16 residues.

This chain joins TRBV11-3 and TRBJ2-7; D remains ambiguous. The CDR3 contains 15 residues. Trimming left V 3 bases short and J 0 bases short, with 12 bases between. Germline V gene lookup returns CDR1 SGHNT and CDR2 YENEEA. Here the CDR3 reads CASSFRLWSSYEQYF. As DNA, the CDR3 is TGTGCCAGCAGCTTTCGACTCTGGAGCTCCTACGAGCAGTACTTC.

This clone is judged medium-sized. This rearrangement joins TRBV12-3 or TRBV12-4 to TRBJ2-3; D may be TRBD2 (5 bases). This CDR3 is built from 13 residues. Trimming removed 3 bases at V and 6 bases at J, with 10 bases between. The CDR3 DNA sequence: TGTGCCAGCAGTTTCGGGGTTCCGGATACGCAGTATTTT. This gives the protein CASSFGVPDTQYF.

This clone was counted between two and nine times. One end of the junction varies from germline; a read error may be responsible. This chain uses TRBV27 with TRBJ2-1; a possible D gene is TRBD2 (6 bases). Germline V CDR1 and CDR2: MNHEY, SMNVEV (reference sequence). The CDR3 totals 14 residues. CDR3 sequence reads: CAGSLLLANNEQFF. DNA of the CDR3: TGTGCCGGCAGTTTATTACTAGCTAACAATGAGCAGTTCTTC.

The J gene is TRBJ2-2, the V gene TRBV6-1; D is possibly TRBD2 (6 bases). This CDR3 region has 14 residues. Per germline, CDR1 MNHNS and CDR2 SASEGT. Trimming left V 6 bases short and J 6 bases short, with 14 bases between. As DNA, the CDR3 is TGTGCCAGCAGATCGGGAGAAGGATCCGGGGAGCTGTTTTTT. Its translation: CASRSGEGSGELFF.

This chain uses TRBV11-3 with TRBJ2-7, with 7 bases fitting TRBD1. CDR1 SGHNT and CDR2 YENEEA come from the germline V gene. The CDR3 is 14 amino acids. After removal of 7 bases from V and 2 bases from J, the junction contained 8 bases not matched to a gene. For the CDR3, the DNA is TGTGCCAGCAACCTTCGACAGGGACCCTACGAGCAGTACTTC. It translates to CASNLRQGPYEQYF.

The chain has TRBV20-1 and TRBJ2-7, with no clear D. The V gene lost 3 bases and the J gene lost 5 bases, with 23 bases spanning the gap. The germline V gene encodes CDR1 DFQATT and CDR2 SNEGSKA (reference sequence). The CDR3 spans 16 residues. The CDR3 spells CSASGPGRSSNDEQYF. In DNA form, the CDR3 reads TGCAGTGCTAGCGGTCCTGGACGGTCCTCAAATGACGAGCAGTACTTC.

This clone was recorded a few times. A much larger clone differs by one base, so this may be a read error. This chain uses TRBV7-3 with TRBJ2-3; D is unclear. Germline V gene data show CDR1 as SGHTA and CDR2 as FQGTGA. This CDR3 is built from 13 residues. The CDR3 loop reads CARSRLCTYTQYF. As DNA, the CDR3 is TGTGCCAGGAGCCGACTGTGCACATATACGCAGTATTTT.

This clone was recorded at least ten times. The chain joins TRBV11-2 to TRBJ2-5, with D uncertain. This CDR3 is 11 amino acids long. CDR1 is SGHAT, CDR2 FQNNGV, per germline. Deletions cut 1 base from V and 5 bases from J, with 2 bases between. The CDR3 nucleotides read TGTGCCAGCAGCTTAGGGGAGACCCAGTACTTC. Translated: CASSLGETQYF.

The CDR3 sequence: CASSRDRGLNGYTF. CDR3 bases: TGTGCCAGCAGTCGGGACAGGGGGCTCAATGGCTACACCTTC. This chain connects TRBV28 to TRBJ1-2, with 12 bases matching TRBD1. The CDR3 loop spans 14 amino acids. Germline V gives CDR1 MDHEN, CDR2 SYDVKM. V lost 5 bases to trimming and J lost 6 bases; unmatched junction nucleotides: 4.

The V call is TRBV28, the J call TRBJ2-7, with 7 bases identical to TRBD1. The ends lost 2 bases at V and 0 bases at J; junction bases unmatched: 1. The CDR3 is made up of 14 amino acids. Germline V gives CDR1 MDHEN, CDR2 SYDVKM. The DNA for the CDR3 is TGTGCCAGCAGTTTAGGGGACAGCTCCTACGAGCAGTACTTC. It codes for CASSLGDSSYEQYF.

The chain carries TRBV6-2 or TRBV6-3 and TRBJ2-1; 8 nucleotides agree with TRBD1. The V segment lost 5 bases and the J segment 4 bases; nucleotides outside the gene matches: 7. The CDR3 consists of 15 residues. Germline CDR1 reads MNHEY; CDR2 reads SVGEGT. The CDR3 region has the DNA TGTGCCAGCAGTGCCCAGGGGGCTGTGTACAATGAGCAGTTCTTC. Translation gives CASSAQGAVYNEQFF.

The chain uses TRBV6-1 and TRBJ2-1, with D perhaps being TRBD1 or TRBD2 (5 bases each). The CDR3 has 15 amino acids. Germline lookup yields CDR1 MNHNS and CDR2 SASEGT. V lost 7 bases to trimming and J lost 3 bases, with 16 bases between them. The DNA of the CDR3 is TGTGCCAGCACCATAGGGGCGGGTAACTACAATGAGCAGTTCTTC. Translated, it gives CASTIGAGNYNEQFF.

This chain joins TRBV27 and TRBJ2-7; TRBD2 aligns across 8 bases. J gave up 4 bases and V 5 bases, and 7 bases lay outside the gene matches. Germline V CDR1 and CDR2: MNHEY, SMNVEV (reference sequence). The CDR3 runs to 14 residues. The CDR3 sequence: CASSRGGTGYEQYF. Here the CDR3 DNA reads TGTGCCAGCAGTCGGGGGGGAACGGGATACGAGCAGTACTTC.

This clone has a handful of counts. The junction departs from the called germline gene at one end, perhaps through a read error. This sequence joins TRBV6-7 and TRBJ2-7; TRBD1 aligns across 8 bases. TRBV6-7 is an ORF; its function is uncertain. This CDR3 has 14 amino acids. The CDR3 sequence is CASSNRDRLYEKYF. The CDR3 DNA is TGTGCCAGCAGTAACAGGGACAGGCTCTACGAGAAGTACTTC.

The chain recombines TRBV27 with TRBJ1-2; D possibly corresponds to TRBD1 (5 bases). Germline CDR1 is MNHEY and CDR2 is SMNVEV (reference sequence). V was shortened by 6 bases and J by 6 bases, with 23 bases between the two germline ends. The CDR3 totals 16 residues. This CDR3 reads CASSTQTAGPPDGYTF. CDR3 nucleotides: TGTGCCAGCAGCACTCAAACCGCGGGACCTCCCGATGGCTACACCTTC.

The rearrangement joins TRBV25-1 to TRBJ2-1; 9 bases are shared with TRBD2. Germline V gene sequence: CDR1 MGHDK, CDR2 SYGVNS. This CDR3 region has 14 residues. The V gene end was trimmed by 3 bases and the J gene end by 4 bases; junction bases not matched to a gene: 1. In DNA form, the CDR3 reads TGTGCCAGCAGTGAGCGGGAGGGTTACAATGAGCAGTTCTTC. This translates into CASSEREGYNEQFF.

The chain uses TRBV28 and TRBJ2-3; D is perhaps TRBD2 (6 bases). The germline gives CDR1 MDHEN, CDR2 SYDVKM. With 8 bases removed from V and 6 bases from J, the gap between germline ends came to 18 bases. The length of the CDR3 is 14 residues. The chain's CDR3 is CASRRDLGMDTQYF. CDR3 bases: TGTGCCAGCCGGAGGGACTTGGGTATGGATACGCAGTATTTT.

This clone ranks as medium-sized. The chain couples TRBV19 to TRBJ1-1; 7 positions agree with TRBD1. Losses at the gene ends were 9 bases for V and 7 bases for J; bases not matched to a gene: 8. The germline V gene has CDR1 LNHDA and CDR2 SQIVND (reference sequence). The CDR3 has 12 residues. The CDR3 region has the DNA TGTGCCAGCAGAAAGACAGGGAGTGAAGCTTTCTTT. This encodes CASRKTGSEAFF.

The CDR3 nucleotides are TGTGCCAGCAGCTTAACAGGGGTTGTCAGCAATCAGCCCCAGCATTTT. This translates into CASSLTGVVSNQPQHF. This chain joins TRBV7-3 and TRBJ1-5; D may be TRBD1 (5 bases). CDR3 size: 16 residues. V lost 0 bases to trimming and J lost 1 base, with 10 bases between them. Per the germline V gene, CDR1 is SGHTA and CDR2 is FQGTGA.

CDR3 loop: CASSDLSSGGNEQFF. DNA for the CDR3: TGTGCCAGCAGTGACTTGTCTTCGGGAGGGAATGAGCAGTTCTTC. V is TRBV25-1 and J is TRBJ2-1; TRBD2 matches 8 bases. J lost 7 bases, V lost 3 bases, and 8 bases had no gene match. The CDR3 has 15 amino acids. Germline V CDR1 and CDR2: MGHDK, SYGVNS.

This chain connects TRBV6-1 to TRBJ2-7; the match to TRBD2 covers 8 bases. Germline V lookup: CDR1 MNHNS, CDR2 SASEGT. The CDR3 has 16 residues. With V trimmed by 3 bases and J by 4 bases, 11 bases remained unmatched. CDR3 nucleotide sequence: TGTGCCAGCAGTGATGCAGCGGGAGACCACCCTTACGAGCAGTACTTC. Translated, it gives CASSDAAGDHPYEQYF.

This clone is medium-sized within its sample. The chain recombines TRBV19 with TRBJ1-5; the match to TRBD1 covers 7 bases. Germline assignment: CDR1 LNHDA and CDR2 SQIVND (reference sequence). V lost 3 bases and J lost 1; bases outside the gene matches: 6. This CDR3 has 16 residues. The CDR3: CASSMRQGRSNQPQHF. CDR3 bases: TGTGCCAGTAGTATGAGACAGGGACGGAGCAATCAGCCCCAGCATTTT.

This chain links TRBV30 with TRBJ1-1; unclear D gene. V dropped 3 bases and J dropped 1 base, with 9 bases sitting between them. Germline V gene sequence: CDR1 GTSNPN, CDR2 SVGIG (reference sequence). The CDR3 has 13 amino acids. CDR3 sequence reads: CAWRGSRNTEAFF. The CDR3 DNA is TGTGCCTGGAGGGGAAGTAGGAACACTGAAGCTTTCTTT.

This rearrangement joins TRBV28 to TRBJ2-1; 7 bases map to TRBD2. CDR3 length: 13 residues. CDR1 is MDHEN and CDR2 is SYDVKM in the germline V gene. V lost 2 bases and J lost 8; bases outside the gene matches: 3. The CDR3 loop reads CASSLAGEDEQFF. The CDR3, as DNA: TGTGCCAGCAGTTTAGCGGGAGAAGATGAGCAGTTCTTC.

By share, this clone ranks as medium-sized. The chain is built from TRBV18 and TRBJ1-4, with no clear D. The length of the CDR3 is 13 residues. V was cut by 3 bases and J by 8 bases, with 10 bases left in between. The germline V gene has CDR1 KGHSH and CDR2 LQKENI. In nucleotides, the CDR3 is TGTGCCAGCTCACCTGCAGGAGCAGAAAAACTGTTTTTT. It encodes CASSPAGAEKLFF.